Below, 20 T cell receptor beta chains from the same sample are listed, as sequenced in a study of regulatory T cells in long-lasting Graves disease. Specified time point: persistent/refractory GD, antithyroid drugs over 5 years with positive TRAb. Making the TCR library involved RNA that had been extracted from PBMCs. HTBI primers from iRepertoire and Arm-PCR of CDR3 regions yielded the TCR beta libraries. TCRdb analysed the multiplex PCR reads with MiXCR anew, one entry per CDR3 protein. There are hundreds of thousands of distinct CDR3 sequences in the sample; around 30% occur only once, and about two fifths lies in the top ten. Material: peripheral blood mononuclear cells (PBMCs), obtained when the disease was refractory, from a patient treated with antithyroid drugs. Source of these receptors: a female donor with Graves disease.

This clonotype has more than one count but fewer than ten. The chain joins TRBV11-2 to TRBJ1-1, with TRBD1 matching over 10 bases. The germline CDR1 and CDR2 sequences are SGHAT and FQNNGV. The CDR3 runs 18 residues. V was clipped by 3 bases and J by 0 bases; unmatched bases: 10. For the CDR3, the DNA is TGTGCCAGCAGCTTCTGTGAGGGACAGGGGCTTATGAACACTGAAGCTTTCTTT. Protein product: CASSFCEGQGLMNTEAFF.

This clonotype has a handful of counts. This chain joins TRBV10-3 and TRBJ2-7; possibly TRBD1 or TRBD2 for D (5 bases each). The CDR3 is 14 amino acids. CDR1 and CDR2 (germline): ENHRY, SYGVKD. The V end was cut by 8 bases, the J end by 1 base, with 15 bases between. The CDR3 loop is CAISDGTASYEQYF. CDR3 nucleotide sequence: TGTGCCATCTCTGACGGGACCGCTTCCTACGAGCAGTACTTC.

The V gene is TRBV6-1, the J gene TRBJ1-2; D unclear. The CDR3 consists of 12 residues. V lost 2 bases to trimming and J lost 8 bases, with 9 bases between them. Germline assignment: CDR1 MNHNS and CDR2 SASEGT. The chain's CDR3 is CASSEFEDGYTF. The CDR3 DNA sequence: TGTGCCAGCAGTGAATTCGAGGACGGCTACACCTTC.

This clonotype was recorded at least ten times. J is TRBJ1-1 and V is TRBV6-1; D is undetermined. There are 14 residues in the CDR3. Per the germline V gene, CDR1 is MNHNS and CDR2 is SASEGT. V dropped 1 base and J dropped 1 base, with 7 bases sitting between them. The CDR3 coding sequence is TGTGCCAGCAGTGAAGGGCCAGAGAACACTGAAGCTTTCTTT. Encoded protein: CASSEGPENTEAFF.

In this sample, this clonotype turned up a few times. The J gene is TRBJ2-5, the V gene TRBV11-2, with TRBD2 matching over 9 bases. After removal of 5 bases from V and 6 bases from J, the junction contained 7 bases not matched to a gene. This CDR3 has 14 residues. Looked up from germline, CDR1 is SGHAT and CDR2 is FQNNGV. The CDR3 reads CASSPQREEKTQYF. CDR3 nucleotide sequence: TGTGCCAGCAGCCCCCAGCGGGAGGAAAAGACCCAGTACTTC.

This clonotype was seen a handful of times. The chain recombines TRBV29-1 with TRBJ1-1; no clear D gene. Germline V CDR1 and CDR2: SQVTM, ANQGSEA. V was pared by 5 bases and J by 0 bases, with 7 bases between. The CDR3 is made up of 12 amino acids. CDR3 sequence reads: CSVKRMNTEAFF. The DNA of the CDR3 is TGCAGCGTTAAAAGGATGAACACTGAAGCTTTCTTT.

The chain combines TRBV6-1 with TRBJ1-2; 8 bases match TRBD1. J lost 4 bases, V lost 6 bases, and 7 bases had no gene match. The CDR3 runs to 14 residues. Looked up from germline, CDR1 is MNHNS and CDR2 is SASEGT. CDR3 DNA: TGTGCCAGCAGACCGACAGGGGCTGGCTATGGCTACACCTTC. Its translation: CASRPTGAGYGYTF.

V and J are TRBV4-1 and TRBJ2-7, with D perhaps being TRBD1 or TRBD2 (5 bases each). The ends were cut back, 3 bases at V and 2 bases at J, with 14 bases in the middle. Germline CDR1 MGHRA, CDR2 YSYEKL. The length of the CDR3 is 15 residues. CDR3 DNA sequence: TGCGCCAGCAGCCACCTCCGGGACGCTCCCTACGAGCAGTACTTC. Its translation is CASSHLRDAPYEQYF.

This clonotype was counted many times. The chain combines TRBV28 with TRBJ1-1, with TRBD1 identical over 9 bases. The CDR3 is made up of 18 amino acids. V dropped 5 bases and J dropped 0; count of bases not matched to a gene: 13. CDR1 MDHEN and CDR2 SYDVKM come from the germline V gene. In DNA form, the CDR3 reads TGTGCCAGCAGTCTAAACAGGGGGCGGCTGGTCATGAACACTGAAGCTTTCTTT. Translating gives CASSLNRGRLVMNTEAFF.

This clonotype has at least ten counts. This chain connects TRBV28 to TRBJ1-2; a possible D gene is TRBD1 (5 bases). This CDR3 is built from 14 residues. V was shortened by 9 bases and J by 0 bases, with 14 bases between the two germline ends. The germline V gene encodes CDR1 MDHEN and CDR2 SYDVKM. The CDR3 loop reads CASVPGPANYGYTF. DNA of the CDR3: TGTGCCAGTGTCCCGGGACCGGCTAACTATGGCTACACCTTC.

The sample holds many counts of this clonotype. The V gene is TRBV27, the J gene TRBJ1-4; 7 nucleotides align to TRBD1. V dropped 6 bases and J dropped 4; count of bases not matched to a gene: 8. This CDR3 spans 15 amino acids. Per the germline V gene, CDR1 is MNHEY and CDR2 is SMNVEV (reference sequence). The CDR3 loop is CASRNGQAFNEKLFF. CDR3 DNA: TGTGCCAGCAGAAATGGACAGGCCTTTAATGAAAAACTGTTTTTT.

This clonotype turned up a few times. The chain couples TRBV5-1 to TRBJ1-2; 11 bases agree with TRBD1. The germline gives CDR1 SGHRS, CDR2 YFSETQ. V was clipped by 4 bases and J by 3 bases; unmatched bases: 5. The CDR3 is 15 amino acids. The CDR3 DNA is TGCGCCAGCAGCGAGAGGACAGGGGGCCACTATGGCTACACCTTC. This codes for CASSERTGGHYGYTF.

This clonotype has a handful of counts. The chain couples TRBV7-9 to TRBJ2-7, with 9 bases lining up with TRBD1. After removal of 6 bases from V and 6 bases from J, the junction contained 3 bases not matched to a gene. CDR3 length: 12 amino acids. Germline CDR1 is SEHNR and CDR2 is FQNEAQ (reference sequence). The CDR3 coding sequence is TGTGCCAGCAGTTGGGACAGGGCCGAGCAGTACTTC. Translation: CASSWDRAEQYF.

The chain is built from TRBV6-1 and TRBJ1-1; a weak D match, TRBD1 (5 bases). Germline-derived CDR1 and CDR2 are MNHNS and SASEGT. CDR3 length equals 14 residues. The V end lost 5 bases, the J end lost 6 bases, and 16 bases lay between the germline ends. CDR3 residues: CASSPGSRSAEAFF. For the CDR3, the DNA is TGTGCCAGCAGTCCAGGGTCGAGAAGCGCTGAAGCTTTCTTT.

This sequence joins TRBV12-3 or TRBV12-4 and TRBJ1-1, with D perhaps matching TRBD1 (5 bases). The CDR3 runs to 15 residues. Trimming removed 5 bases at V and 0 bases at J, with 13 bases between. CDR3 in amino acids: CASSVPGTVNTEAFF. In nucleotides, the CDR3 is TGTGCCAGCAGTGTACCCGGGACGGTGAACACTGAAGCTTTCTTT.

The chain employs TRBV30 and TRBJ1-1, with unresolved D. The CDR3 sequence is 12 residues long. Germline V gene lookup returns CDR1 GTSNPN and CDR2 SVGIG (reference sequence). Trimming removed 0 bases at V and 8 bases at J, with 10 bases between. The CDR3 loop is CAWSVREGEAFF. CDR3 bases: TGTGCCTGGAGTGTACGAGAGGGAGAAGCTTTCTTT.

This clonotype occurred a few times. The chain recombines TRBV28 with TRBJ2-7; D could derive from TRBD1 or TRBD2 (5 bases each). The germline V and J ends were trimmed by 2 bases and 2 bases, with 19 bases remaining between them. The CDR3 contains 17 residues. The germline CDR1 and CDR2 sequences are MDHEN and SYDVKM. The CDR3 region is CASSLRGRGTPPYEQYF. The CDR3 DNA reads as TGTGCCAGCAGTTTAAGGGGAAGAGGGACCCCTCCCTACGAGCAGTACTTC.

For the CDR3, the DNA is TGTGCCAGTAGTGCCAGGGGTTCGGGCAATCAGCCCCAGCATTTT. Its protein is CASSARGSGNQPQHF. The V call is TRBV19, the J call TRBJ1-5; D possibly corresponds to TRBD1 (6 bases). The V end was cut by 5 bases, the J end by 2 bases, with 13 bases between. Germline V gene data show CDR1 as LNHDA and CDR2 as SQIVND (reference sequence). This CDR3 is built from 15 residues.

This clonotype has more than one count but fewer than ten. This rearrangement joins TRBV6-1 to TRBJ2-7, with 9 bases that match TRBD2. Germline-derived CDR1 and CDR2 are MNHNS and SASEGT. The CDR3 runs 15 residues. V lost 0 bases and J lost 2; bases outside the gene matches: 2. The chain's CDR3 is CASSEATSGPYEQYF. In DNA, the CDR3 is TGTGCCAGCAGTGAAGCCACTAGCGGGCCCTACGAGCAGTACTTC.

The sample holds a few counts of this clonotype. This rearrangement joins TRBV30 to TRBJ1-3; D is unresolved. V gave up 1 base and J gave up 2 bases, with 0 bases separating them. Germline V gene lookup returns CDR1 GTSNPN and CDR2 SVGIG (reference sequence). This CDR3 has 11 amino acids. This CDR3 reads CAWSAGNTIYF. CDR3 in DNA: TGTGCCTGGAGTGCTGGAAACACCATATATTTT.